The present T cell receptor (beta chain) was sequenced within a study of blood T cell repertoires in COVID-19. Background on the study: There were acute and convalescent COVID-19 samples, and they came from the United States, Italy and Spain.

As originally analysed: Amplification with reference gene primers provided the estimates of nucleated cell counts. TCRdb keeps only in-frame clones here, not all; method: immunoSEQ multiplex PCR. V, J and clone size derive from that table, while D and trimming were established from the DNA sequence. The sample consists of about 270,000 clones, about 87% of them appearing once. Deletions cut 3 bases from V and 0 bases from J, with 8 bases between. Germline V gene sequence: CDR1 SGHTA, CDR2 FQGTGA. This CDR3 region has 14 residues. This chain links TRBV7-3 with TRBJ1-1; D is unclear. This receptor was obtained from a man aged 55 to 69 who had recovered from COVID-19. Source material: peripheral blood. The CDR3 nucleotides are TGTGCCAGCAGCTTGGGCAGAATGAACACTGAAGCTTTCTTT. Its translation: CASSLGRMNTEAFF.